This TCR beta chain comes out of a study of T cells in Graves' hyperthyroidism and ophthalmopathy (dated by TCRdb to about 2019). About the investigation overall: Peripheral blood was collected at initial diagnosis, before any treatment. A discovery cohort of about a hundred patients, 43 with Graves' ophthalmopathy and about 60 with stable Graves' hyperthyroidism, was used to find distinguishing TCR V-J signatures. Whether ophthalmopathy could be predicted prospectively was tested in an independent validation cohort made up of under 20 hyperthyroidism patients plus 17 patients who later progressed to ophthalmopathy. The 100 discovery patients were divided at random into training and test sets in a 7:3 ratio. In about six Graves' hyperthyroidism patients, the study also compared T-cell repertoires from thyroid tissue with T-cell repertoires from blood. After blood sampling, hyperthyroidism patients were treated with methimazole at a starting dose of 30 mg daily, and ophthalmopathy patients were treated with high-dose intravenous methylprednisolone. The paper reports TCR Vbeta CDR3 sequencing of fewer than 150 peripheral blood samples: approximately 41 ophthalmopathy, under 85 hyperthyroidism and around 17 progressor patients.

From its cysteine to its phenylalanine, the CDR3 spans 13 amino acids. Only the CDR3 region is kept as DNA, spanning 39 bases read in frame from base 1. For CDR1 and CDR2, the germline V gene lists MDHEN and SYDVKM. TCR beta CDR3 regions were amplified from RNA transcripts. For the first round of RT-PCR on the TCR CDR3, the HTBI primer set was used together with the Qiagen OneStep RT-PCR kit. Libraries were constructed in a second round of multiplex PCR, after which size selection and purification were performed. Libraries were sequenced paired-end with 100 bp reads on an Illumina HiSeq2000. In the paper's pipeline: SOAPnuke was used to process the raw data, with reads discarded if the reads contained adapters or uncalled bases, had a mean Phred below 15, or lacked an exact constant-primer or identifier match. COPE v1.2.5 was used to merge the high-quality paired reads, and each unique nucleotide sequence was defined as a clonotype. Clonotypes were aligned to IMGT TRBV, TRBD and TRBJ reference segments using MiTCR v1.1. Analysis was restricted to V-J combinations with a frequency above 0.0001, which covered 98% to 99.2% of repertoires. A TCS score was defined as the ratio between F50 (clonal expansion) and ExV (chaos), using BLOSUM62-based TCRdist between CDR3 peptides within each V-J. Welch's t-statistics and random forest reduced fewer than 600 V-J features to about 13, which were used in a naive Bayes classifier (R e1071). Using fastp trimming at Q25 and MiXCR clonotype assembly, TCRdb reanalyzed the public sequencing data and kept in-frame beta chains. Rows with a matching CDR3 protein are joined into one entry that keeps the most common DNA and genes. The V and J calls were not made by the authors but by TCRdb's processing. The table for this sample lists 550,000 to 800,000 distinct CDR3 sequences; 15% to 20% of them were counted only once. The ten biggest clones cover 15% to 18% of the sample.

A patient counted as having stable Graves' hyperthyroidism if no progression to ophthalmopathy occurred over 18 months of follow-up. Hyperthyroidism patients were aged 18 to 65 years and newly diagnosed, with disease duration of less than 2 months. Exclusion was applied to patients with uncontrolled infections, other autoimmune diseases, pregnancy or lactation. Diagnoses relied on clinical symptoms, serum thyroxine and TRAb, thyroid ultrasound and orbital computed tomography. PBMCs were isolated from 7.5 to 10 ml of fresh peripheral blood by Ficoll-Paque density gradient centrifugation. Trizol reagent was used to extract total RNA, and RNA quality was then checked on an Agilent 2100 Bioanalyzer. Points the paper makes about the study in general: Blood samples also contained most of the expanded thyroid clonotypes (frequency above 0.001), which suggests that blood repertoires may reflect thyroid immune responses. A model built on a 13 V-J signature distinguished ophthalmopathy from stable hyperthyroidism, reaching around 87% sensitivity and under 84% specificity in cross-validation and 80%/75% in testing. Sample size was not statistically predetermined, and investigators were not blinded to group allocation. During validation, the model predicted progression to ophthalmopathy a median of around 6 months ahead of onset, with more than 60% sensitivity and almost 75% specificity.

Only a few counts were recorded for this clonotype. Its antigen specificity is not known. The germline gene is not matched at one end of the junction; a read error may be the cause. Rearrangement joined TRBV28 to TRBJ2-2; 10 bases in the middle match TRBD1. The specimen sequenced was blood. This sequence originates from a man aged 45 to 65 with Graves' hyperthyroidism. CDR3 region: CASGTGVAGELSF. In nucleotide form, the sequence is TGTGCCAGCGGGACAGGGGTCGCCGGGGAGCTGTCTTTT.